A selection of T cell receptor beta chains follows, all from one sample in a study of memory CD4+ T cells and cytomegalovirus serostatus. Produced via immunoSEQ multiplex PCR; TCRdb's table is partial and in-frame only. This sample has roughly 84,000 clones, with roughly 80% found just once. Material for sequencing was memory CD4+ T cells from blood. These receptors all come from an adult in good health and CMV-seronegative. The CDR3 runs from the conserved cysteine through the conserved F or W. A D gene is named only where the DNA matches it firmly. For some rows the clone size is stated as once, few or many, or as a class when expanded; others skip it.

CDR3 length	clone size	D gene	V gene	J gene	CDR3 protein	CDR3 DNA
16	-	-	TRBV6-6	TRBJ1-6	CASSLPPGQGHSPLHF	TGTGCCAGCAGTCTCCCCCCTGGCCAGGGTCACTCACCCCTCCACTTT
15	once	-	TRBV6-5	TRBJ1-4	CASSYAEGVMEKLFF	TGTGCCAGCAGTTACGCCGAGGGGGTTATGGAAAAACTGTTTTTT
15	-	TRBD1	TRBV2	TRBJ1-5	CASLNDRGGNQPQHF	TGTGCCAGCCTTAATGACAGGGGAGGCAATCAGCCCCAGCATTTT
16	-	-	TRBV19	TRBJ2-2	CASSRPGRGDTGELFF	TGTGCCAGTAGTAGGCCGGGACGAGGGGACACCGGGGAGCTGTTTTTT
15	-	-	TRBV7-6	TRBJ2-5	CASSLAVGFQETQYF	TGTGCCAGCAGCTTAGCCGTGGGATTCCAAGAGACCCAGTACTTC
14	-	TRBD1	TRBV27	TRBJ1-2	CASSWDRGVGGYTF	TGTGCCAGCAGTTGGGACAGGGGAGTGGGTGGCTACACCTTC
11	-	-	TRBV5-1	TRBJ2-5	CASSLTETQYF	TGCGCCAGCAGCTTGACGGAGACCCAGTACTTC
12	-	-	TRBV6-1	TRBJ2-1	CASSVQYNEQFF	TGTGCCAGCAGTGTTCAGTACAATGAGCAGTTCTTC
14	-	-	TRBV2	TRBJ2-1	CASSDGGSYNEQFF	TGTGCCAGCAGTGATGGGGGGTCCTACAATGAGCAGTTCTTC
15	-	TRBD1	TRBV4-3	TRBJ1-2	CASSRHRGTNYGYTF	TGCGCCAGCAGCCGCCACAGGGGGACTAACTATGGCTACACCTTC
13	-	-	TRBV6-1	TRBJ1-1	CASRQYKDTEAFF	TGTGCCAGCAGGCAATACAAGGACACTGAAGCTTTCTTT
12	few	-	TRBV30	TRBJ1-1	CAWSPSAIRAFF	TGTGCCTGGAGCCCAAGCGCGATACGGGCTTTCTTT
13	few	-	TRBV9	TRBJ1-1	CASSVSMDTEAFF	TGTGCCAGCAGCGTAAGTATGGACACTGAAGCTTTCTTT
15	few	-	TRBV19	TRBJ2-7	CASSMAHDHSYEQYF	TGTGCCAGTAGTATGGCCCACGACCACTCCTACGAGCAGTACTTC
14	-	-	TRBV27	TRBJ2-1	CASRLRELYNEQFF	TGTGCCAGCCGCCTCAGGGAACTATACAATGAGCAGTTCTTC
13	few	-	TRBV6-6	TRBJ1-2	CASRYGGHYGYTF	TGTGCCAGCCGTTACGGGGGGCACTATGGCTACACCTTC
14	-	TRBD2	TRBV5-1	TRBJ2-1	CASTQAGGSNEQFF	TGCGCCAGCACCCAAGCGGGGGGTTCCAATGAGCAGTTCTTC
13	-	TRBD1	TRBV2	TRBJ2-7	CASKRDRDYEQYF	TGTGCCAGCAAGCGGGACAGGGACTACGAGCAGTACTTC
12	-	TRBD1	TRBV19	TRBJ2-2	CASRAWTGKLFF	TGTGCCAGCAGAGCGTGGACAGGGAAGCTGTTTTTT
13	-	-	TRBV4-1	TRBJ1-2	CASSQDFTYGYTF	TGCGCCAGCAGCCAAGATTTCACCTATGGCTACACCTTC
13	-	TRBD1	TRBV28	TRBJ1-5	CASTDRGYQPQHF	TGTGCCAGCACGGACAGGGGGTATCAGCCCCAGCATTTT
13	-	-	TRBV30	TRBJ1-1	CAWGPTPNTEAFF	TGTGCCTGGGGCCCGACACCGAACACTGAAGCTTTCTTT
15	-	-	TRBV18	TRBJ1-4	CASSPRRETNEKLFF	TGTGCCAGCTCACCACGAAGAGAGACTAATGAAAAACTGTTTTTT
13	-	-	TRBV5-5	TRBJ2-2	CASTWTGSGELFF	TGTGCCAGCACCTGGACGGGGTCCGGGGAGCTGTTTTTT
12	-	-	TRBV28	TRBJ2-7	CASSTGHPEQYF	TGTGCCAGCAGTACAGGGCATCCCGAGCAGTACTTC
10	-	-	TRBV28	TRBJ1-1	CASRSTEAFF	TGTGCCAGCCGTAGCACTGAAGCTTTCTTT
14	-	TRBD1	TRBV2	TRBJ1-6	CASRGDRGESPLHF	TGTGCCAGCAGGGGCGACAGGGGCGAATCACCCCTCCACTTT
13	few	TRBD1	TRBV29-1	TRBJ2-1	CSADTTGGNEQFF	TGCAGCGCCGATACGACAGGGGGCAATGAGCAGTTCTTC
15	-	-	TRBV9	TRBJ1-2	CASSTRTAPSFGYTF	TGTGCCAGCAGCACTCGGACAGCCCCGTCCTTTGGCTACACCTTC
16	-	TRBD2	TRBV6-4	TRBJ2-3	CASSLELAGGTDTQYF	TGTGCCAGCAGCCTAGAGTTAGCGGGCGGGACAGATACGCAGTATTTT
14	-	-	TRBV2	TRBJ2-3	CASKGGSFTDTQYF	TGTGCTTCAAAGGGGGGCTCCTTCACAGATACGCAGTATTTT
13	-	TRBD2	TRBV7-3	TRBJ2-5	CASSFAGEETQYF	TGTGCCAGCAGCTTTGCGGGGGAAGAGACCCAGTACTTC
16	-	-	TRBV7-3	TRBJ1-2	CASSLTSGQGTYGYTF	TGTGCCAGCAGCTTAACCTCGGGTCAGGGGACCTATGGCTACACCTTC
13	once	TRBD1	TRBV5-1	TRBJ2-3	CASSRTGRDTQYF	TGCGCCAGCAGCAGGACAGGAAGGGATACGCAGTATTTT
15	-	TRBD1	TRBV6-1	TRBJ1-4	CASSPLDRGREKLFF	TGTGCCAGCAGTCCCCTTGACAGGGGCCGAGAAAAACTGTTTTTT
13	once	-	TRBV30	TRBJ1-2	CAWSDRTEYGYTF	TGTGCCTGGAGTGATCGGACAGAGTATGGCTACACCTTC
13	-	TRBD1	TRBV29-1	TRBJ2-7	CSVATGGGNEQYF	TGCAGCGTGGCAACAGGGGGCGGGAACGAGCAGTACTTC